Each of the 23 T cell receptor beta chains below was sequenced from the same sample in a study of cytotoxic CD8 clonotypes in ibrutinib-treated CLL. The repertoire was sequenced with immunoSEQ multiplex PCR; TCRdb's copy has only in-frame clones and lacks some. The data show some 58,000 clones, less than 75% seen once. Here the sequenced sample was PBMCs, taken after 12 months of ibrutinib treatment. The receptors originated from a human donor with chronic lymphocytic leukemia.

V and J are TRBV6-5 and TRBJ2-5; possible D gene TRBD2, 7 bases. The CDR3 has 14 residues. Per germline, CDR1 MNHEY and CDR2 SVGAGI. The V gene lost 5 bases and the J gene lost 6 bases, with 16 bases spanning the gap. Written as DNA, the CDR3 is TGTGCCAGCAGTCGGGGGGCATCCAAAAAGACCCAGTACTTC. Translation: CASSRGASKKTQYF.

This clone was observed a few times. V gene TRBV27 combines with J gene TRBJ1-4; D is unresolved. The germline gives CDR1 MNHEY, CDR2 SMNVEV (reference sequence). V lost 0 bases and J lost 7, with 9 bases in between. The CDR3 has 14 residues. DNA of the CDR3: TGTGCCAGCAGTTTATCAAGTGGTGGTGAAAAACTGTTTTTT. It specifies CASSLSSGGEKLFF.

The table lists this clone with a count of one. The rearrangement uses TRBV30 and TRBJ2-7; 9 bases line up with TRBD2. CDR3 size: 16 residues. Germline V gene sequence: CDR1 GTSNPN, CDR2 SVGIG (reference sequence). Trimming cost V 3 bases and J 6 bases; bases outside gene matches: 15. In nucleotides, the CDR3 is TGTGCCTGGAGCCCCCCCGGGACTAGCCGATTTGGCGAGCAGTACTTC. Its protein product is CAWSPPGTSRFGEQYF.

The chain couples TRBV7-8 to TRBJ2-4; 10 positions match TRBD2. V lost 0 bases, J lost 2 bases, and 10 bases stayed unmatched. CDR1 is SGHVS, CDR2 FQNEAQ, per germline. The CDR3 contains 19 residues. The CDR3 region is CASSLATSGIASSKNIQYF. The DNA of the CDR3 is TGTGCCAGCAGCTTAGCCACTAGCGGGATTGCCTCGTCCAAAAACATTCAGTACTTC.

This clone turned up a few times. The chain uses TRBV2 and TRBJ1-5; D unresolved. Germline lookup yields CDR1 SNHLY and CDR2 FYNNEI. The CDR3 length is 14 residues. With 6 bases removed from V and 0 bases from J, the gap between germline ends came to 9 bases. The CDR3 spells CASRGWDSNQPQHF. The DNA for the CDR3 is TGTGCCAGCAGGGGCTGGGATAGCAATCAGCCCCAGCATTTT.

The CDR3 nucleotides are TGTGCCAGCAGCTTCGCCAGCGGGAGGTTCGGCGGGGAGCTGTTTTTT. Its protein is CASSFASGRFGGELFF. J is TRBJ2-2 and V is TRBV11-3; 9 positions match TRBD2. The length of the CDR3 is 16 residues. The ends lost 3 bases at V and 7 bases at J; junction bases unmatched: 9. CDR1 and CDR2 (germline): SGHNT, YENEEA.

This chain links TRBV7-9 with TRBJ2-2; 9 bases align to TRBD2. V shed 0 bases and J 7 bases; nucleotides not matched to a gene: 9. Per the germline V gene, CDR1 is SEHNR and CDR2 is FQNEAQ (reference sequence). The CDR3 runs to 17 residues. The CDR3 DNA follows: TGTGCCAGCAGCTTAGCGCAGGGGCTAGCGGGAAGCGGGGAGCTGTTTTTT. Its translation: CASSLAQGLAGSGELFF.

V usage is TRBV6-1 and J usage is TRBJ2-3; D perhaps matches TRBD1 (6 bases). The CDR3 covers 15 residues. V lost 6 bases to trimming and J lost 0 bases, with 13 bases between them. Germline V gives CDR1 MNHNS, CDR2 SASEGT. CDR3 nucleotide sequence: TGTGCCAGCAGCGCCTCGGGACAAAGCACAGATACGCAGTATTTT. Encoded protein: CASSASGQSTDTQYF.

The rearrangement joins TRBV28 to TRBJ2-7; 11 bases are a match to TRBD1. J gave up 7 bases and V 6 bases, and 11 bases lay outside the gene matches. The CDR3 runs to 15 residues. CDR1 MDHEN and CDR2 SYDVKM come from the germline V gene. The CDR3: CASRRTGGRVGEQYF. The CDR3 nucleotides read TGTGCCAGCAGAAGGACAGGGGGCCGGGTAGGGGAGCAGTACTTC.

CDR3 DNA: TGTGCCTGGAGACGCGACCGCAGATACAATGAGCAGTTCTTC. This translates into CAWRRDRRYNEQFF. V gene TRBV30 combines with J gene TRBJ2-1; no clear D gene. V dropped 3 bases and J dropped 4 bases, with 13 bases sitting between them. Germline V gives CDR1 GTSNPN, CDR2 SVGIG (reference sequence). The CDR3 is 14 residues long.

The chain couples TRBV19 to TRBJ1-2; D ambiguous. There are 14 residues in the CDR3. V lost 7 bases, J lost 0 bases, and 12 bases lay in between. The V gene's germline CDR1 is LNHDA and CDR2 SQIVND (reference sequence). The CDR3 DNA is TGTGCCAGTACCAACAACGTAGCTAACTATGGCTACACCTTC. It encodes CASTNNVANYGYTF.

Concerning this clone: This sample also contains other DNA sequences that code for the same CDR3. The CDR3 sequence is CASSLSGTGNTIYF. The CDR3 bases are TGCGCCAGCAGCTTATCTGGGACTGGAAACACCATATATTTT. The gene calls are TRBV5-1 and TRBJ1-3; no clear D gene. Germline V lookup: CDR1 SGHRS, CDR2 YFSETQ. CDR3 length: 14 residues. Trimming took off 2 bases at V and 2 bases at J, with 8 bases between the two ends.

V usage is TRBV29-1 and J usage is TRBJ1-1; D gene uncertain. CDR1 SQVTM and CDR2 ANQGSEA come from the germline V gene. The CDR3 spans 13 residues. Deletions cut 7 bases from V and 0 bases from J, with 12 bases between. As DNA, the CDR3 is TGCAGCGCCGGAGGCCACATGAACACTGAAGCTTTCTTT. Its protein product is CSAGGHMNTEAFF.

This clone was counted a single time. The chain has TRBV5-1 and TRBJ2-1, with 7 bases identical to TRBD2. CDR3 length: 17 amino acids. Germline assignment: CDR1 SGHRS and CDR2 YFSETQ. Unmatched junction bases numbered 12, after V lost 4 bases and J lost 2 bases. CDR3 residues: CASSRGGGTTPYNEQFF. CDR3 coding DNA: TGCGCCAGCAGCCGGGGCGGCGGGACTACCCCCTACAATGAGCAGTTCTTC.

The chain combines TRBV5-1 with TRBJ2-6; a possible D gene is TRBD2 (6 bases). The CDR3 contains 15 residues. Germline V CDR1 and CDR2: SGHRS, YFSETQ. V was pared by 4 bases and J by 2 bases, with 10 bases between. CDR3 sequence (DNA): TGCGCCAGCAGCCTGGGGGGAGCTGGGGCCAACGTCCTGACTTTC. As protein: CASSLGGAGANVLTF.

The J gene is TRBJ1-5, the V gene TRBV30; the D gene is possibly TRBD1 (6 bases). Germline CDR1 reads GTSNPN; CDR2 reads SVGIG (reference sequence). The CDR3 spans 14 residues. The germline V and J ends were trimmed by 4 bases and 4 bases, with 14 bases remaining between them. DNA for the CDR3: TGTGCCTGGAATCAAGGACAGTTAAATCAGCCCCAGCATTTT. Translating it yields CAWNQGQLNQPQHF.

The chain is built from TRBV9 and TRBJ2-1; 8 bases are shared with TRBD2. The CDR3 is 17 amino acids. J lost 5 bases, V lost 5 bases, and 15 bases had no gene match. CDR1 SGDLS and CDR2 YYNGEE come from the germline V gene. CDR3 sequence reads: CASSPPLVRAGDNEQFF. The DNA of the CDR3 is TGTGCCAGCAGTCCTCCACTGGTGCGAGCGGGAGACAATGAGCAGTTCTTC.

This clone was seen more than once but under ten times. This chain joins TRBV5-1 and TRBJ2-7; 9 bases agree with TRBD2. CDR1 and CDR2 (germline): SGHRS, YFSETQ. This CDR3 has 17 residues. V dropped 0 bases and J dropped 3; count of bases not matched to a gene: 10. The CDR3 sequence: CASSLVSAGGPLYEQYF. The CDR3 DNA follows: TGCGCCAGCAGCTTGGTATCGGCGGGAGGGCCCCTCTACGAGCAGTACTTC.

The chain employs TRBV11-2 and TRBJ2-2, with 8 bases lining up with TRBD2. The trim removed 5 bases at V and 5 bases at J, leaving 10 bases unmatched. The length of the CDR3 is 16 residues. The germline V gene encodes CDR1 SGHAT and CDR2 FQNNGV. The CDR3, as DNA: TGTGCCAGCAGCACCGTGGGGACTAGTGTTACCGGGGAGCTGTTTTTT. It encodes CASSTVGTSVTGELFF.

The CDR3 sequence is CASSQESQGTGANVLTF. The CDR3 nucleotides are TGCGCCAGCAGCCAAGAGTCCCAGGGGACTGGGGCCAACGTCCTGACTTTC. The chain is built from TRBV4-1 and TRBJ2-6, with D tentatively TRBD1 (6 bases). The CDR3 contains 17 residues. Germline V gene data show CDR1 as MGHRA and CDR2 as YSYEKL. Between the trimmed V and J ends, which lost 0 bases and 2 bases, there was a span of 11 bases.

This chain links TRBV18 with TRBJ1-2; D is undetermined. V dropped 0 bases and J dropped 1 base, with 6 bases sitting between them. Per germline, CDR1 KGHSH and CDR2 LQKENI. The CDR3 runs to 14 residues. Here the CDR3 reads CASSPPSVNYGYTF. In DNA form, the CDR3 reads TGTGCCAGCTCACCACCGTCAGTTAACTATGGCTACACCTTC.

This clone has just a few counts. This chain links TRBV6-6 with TRBJ2-3; 8 bases are shared with TRBD1. In germline, CDR1 is MNHNY, CDR2 SVGAGI (reference sequence). This CDR3 has 13 residues. The J segment lost 6 bases and the V segment lost 6 bases, leaving 5 bases of the junction unmatched. CDR3 sequence: CASRTQGADTQYF. CDR3 nucleotide sequence: TGTGCCAGCAGAACCCAGGGGGCTGATACGCAGTATTTT.

The chain is built from TRBV7-9 and TRBJ2-7; 10 nucleotides align to TRBD1. The V gene end was trimmed by 5 bases and the J gene end by 1 base; junction bases not matched to a gene: 5. The CDR3 is 15 residues long. Germline CDR1 is SEHNR and CDR2 is FQNEAQ (reference sequence). The CDR3 sequence: CASSETGGSSYEQYF. The CDR3 DNA sequence: TGTGCCAGCAGCGAGACAGGGGGCTCGTCCTACGAGCAGTACTTC.